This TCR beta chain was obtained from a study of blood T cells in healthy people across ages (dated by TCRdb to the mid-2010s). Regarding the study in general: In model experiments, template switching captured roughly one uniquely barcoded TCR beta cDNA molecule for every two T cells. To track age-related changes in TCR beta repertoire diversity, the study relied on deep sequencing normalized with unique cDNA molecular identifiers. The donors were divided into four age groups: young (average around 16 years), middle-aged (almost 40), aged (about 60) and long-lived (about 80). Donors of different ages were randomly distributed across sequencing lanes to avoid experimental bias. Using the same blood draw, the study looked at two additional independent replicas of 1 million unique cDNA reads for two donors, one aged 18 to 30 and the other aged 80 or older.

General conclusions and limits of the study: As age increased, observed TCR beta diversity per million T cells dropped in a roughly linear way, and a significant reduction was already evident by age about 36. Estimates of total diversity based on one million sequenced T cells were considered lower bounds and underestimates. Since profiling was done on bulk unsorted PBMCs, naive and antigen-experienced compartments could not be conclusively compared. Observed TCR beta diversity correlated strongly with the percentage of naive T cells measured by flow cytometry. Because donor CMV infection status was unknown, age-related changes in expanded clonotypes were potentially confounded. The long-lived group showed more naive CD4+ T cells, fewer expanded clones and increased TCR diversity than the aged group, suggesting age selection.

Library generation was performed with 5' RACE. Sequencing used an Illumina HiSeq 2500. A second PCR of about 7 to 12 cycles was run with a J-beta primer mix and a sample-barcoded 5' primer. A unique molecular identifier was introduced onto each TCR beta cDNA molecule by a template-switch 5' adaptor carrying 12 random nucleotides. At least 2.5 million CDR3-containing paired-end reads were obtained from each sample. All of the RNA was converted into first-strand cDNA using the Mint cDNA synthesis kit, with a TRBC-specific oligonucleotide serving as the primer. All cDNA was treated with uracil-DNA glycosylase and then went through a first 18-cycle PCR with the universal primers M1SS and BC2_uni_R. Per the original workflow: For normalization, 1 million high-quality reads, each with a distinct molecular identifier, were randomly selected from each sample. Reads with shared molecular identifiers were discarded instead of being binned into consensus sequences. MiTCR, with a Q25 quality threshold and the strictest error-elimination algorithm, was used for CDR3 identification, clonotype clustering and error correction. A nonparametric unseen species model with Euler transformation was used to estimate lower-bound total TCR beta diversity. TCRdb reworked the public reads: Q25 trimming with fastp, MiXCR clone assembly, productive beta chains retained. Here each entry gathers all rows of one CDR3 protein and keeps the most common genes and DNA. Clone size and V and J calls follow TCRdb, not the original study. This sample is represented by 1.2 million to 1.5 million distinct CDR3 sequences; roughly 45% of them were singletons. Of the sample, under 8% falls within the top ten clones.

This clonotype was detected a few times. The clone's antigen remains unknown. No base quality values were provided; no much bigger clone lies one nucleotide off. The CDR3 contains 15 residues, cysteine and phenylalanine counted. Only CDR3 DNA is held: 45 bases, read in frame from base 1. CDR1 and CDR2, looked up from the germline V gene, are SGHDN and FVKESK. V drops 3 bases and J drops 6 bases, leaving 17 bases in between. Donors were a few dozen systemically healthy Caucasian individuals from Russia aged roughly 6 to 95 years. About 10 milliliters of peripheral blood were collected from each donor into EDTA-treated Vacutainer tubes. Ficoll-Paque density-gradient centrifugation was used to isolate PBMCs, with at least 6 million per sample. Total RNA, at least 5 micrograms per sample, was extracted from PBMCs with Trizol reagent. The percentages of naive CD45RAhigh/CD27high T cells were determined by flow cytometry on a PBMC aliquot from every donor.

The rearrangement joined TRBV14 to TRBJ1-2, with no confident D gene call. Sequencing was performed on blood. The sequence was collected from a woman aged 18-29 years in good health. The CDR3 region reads CASSQSPRASNGYTF. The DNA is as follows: TGTGCCAGCAGCCAGAGCCCCCGGGCTTCCAATGGCTACACCTTC.